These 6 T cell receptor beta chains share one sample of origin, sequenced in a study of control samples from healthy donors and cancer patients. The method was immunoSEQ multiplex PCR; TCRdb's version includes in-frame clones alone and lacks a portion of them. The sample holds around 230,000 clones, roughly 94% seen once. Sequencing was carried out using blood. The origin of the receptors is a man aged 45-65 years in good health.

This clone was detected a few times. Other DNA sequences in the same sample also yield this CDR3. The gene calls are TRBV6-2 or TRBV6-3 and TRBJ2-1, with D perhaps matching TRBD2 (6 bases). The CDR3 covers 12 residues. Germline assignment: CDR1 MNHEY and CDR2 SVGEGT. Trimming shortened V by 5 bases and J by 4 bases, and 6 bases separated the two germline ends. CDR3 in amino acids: CASSRGYNEQFF. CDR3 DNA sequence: TGTGCCAGCAGTCGGGGGTACAATGAGCAGTTCTTC.

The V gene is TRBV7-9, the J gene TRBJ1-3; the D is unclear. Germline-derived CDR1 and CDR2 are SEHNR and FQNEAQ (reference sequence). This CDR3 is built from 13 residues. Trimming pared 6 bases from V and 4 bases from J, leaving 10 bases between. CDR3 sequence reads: CASRAIQGNTIYF. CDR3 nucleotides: TGTGCCAGCAGGGCGATCCAAGGAAACACCATATATTTT.

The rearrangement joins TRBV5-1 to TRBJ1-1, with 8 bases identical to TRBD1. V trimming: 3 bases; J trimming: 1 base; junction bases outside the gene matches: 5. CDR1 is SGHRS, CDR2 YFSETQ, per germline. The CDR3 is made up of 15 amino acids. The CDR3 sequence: CASSSQGETNTEAFF. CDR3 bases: TGCGCCAGCAGCTCACAGGGGGAGACGAACACTGAAGCTTTCTTT.

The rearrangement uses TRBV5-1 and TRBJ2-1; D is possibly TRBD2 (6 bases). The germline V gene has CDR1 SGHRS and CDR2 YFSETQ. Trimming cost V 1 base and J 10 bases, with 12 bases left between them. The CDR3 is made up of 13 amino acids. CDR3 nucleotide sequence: TGCGCCAGCAGCTTGAGTCCGGGGGACGAGCAGTTCTTC. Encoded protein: CASSLSPGDEQFF.

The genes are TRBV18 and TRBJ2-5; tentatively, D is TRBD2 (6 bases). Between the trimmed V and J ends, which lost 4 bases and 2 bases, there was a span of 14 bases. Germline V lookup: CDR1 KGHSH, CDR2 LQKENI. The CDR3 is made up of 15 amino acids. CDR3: CASSQKSGEQETQYF. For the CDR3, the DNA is TGTGCCAGCTCACAGAAGTCGGGGGAGCAAGAGACCCAGTACTTC.

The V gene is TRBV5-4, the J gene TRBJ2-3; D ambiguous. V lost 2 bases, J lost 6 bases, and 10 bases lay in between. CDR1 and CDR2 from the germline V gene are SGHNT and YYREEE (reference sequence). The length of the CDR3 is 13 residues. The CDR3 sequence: CASSFDFQDTQYF. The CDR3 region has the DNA TGTGCCAGCAGCTTCGACTTCCAGGATACGCAGTATTTT.